This T cell receptor (beta chain) derives from a study of low-dose radiotherapy and immunotherapy resistance in tumors. Whole-study context: The fractionation for Cohort 1 was 0.5 Gy per fraction every 2 weeks, totaling 6.5 Gy. The authors gave intravenous cyclophosphamide 200 mg/m2 every two weeks, one day before radiation and immunotherapy. With cycle 1 day 1 as the start, patients took oral aspirin 300 mg daily for four cycles.

Documented time point: before trial treatment. The study gave donors nivolumab, ipilimumab, aspirin, low-dose cyclophosphamide and low-dose radiotherapy. Priming of first-strand cDNA relied on TRAV- and TRBV-specific primers (covering alpha and beta chains). With a V-primer adapter and a constant-region primer, TCRs were amplified for 20 to 25 PCR cycles. TCRdb redid the calling of the reads with MiXCR, one entry per CDR3 protein. The sample has 70,000 to 95,000 distinct CDR3 sequences, over 15% seen once. The V and J ends lost 7 bases and 0 bases respectively, with 12 bases between them. The CDR3 covers 15 residues. CDR1 SEHNR and CDR2 FQNEAQ come from the germline V gene (reference sequence). This clonotype was recorded at least ten times.

The specimen comprised PBMCs, sampled before treatment. The chain carries TRBV7-9 and TRBJ1-4; D not certain. This TCR came from a male donor with prostate cancer. The CDR3 sequence is CASTPMGTTNEKLFF. The CDR3 DNA sequence: TGTGCCAGCACCCCTATGGGAACAACTAATGAAAAACTGTTTTTT. The full variable domain, completed using reference TRBV7-9 and TRBJ1-4, is DTGVSQNPRHKITKRGQNVTFRCDPISEHNRLYWYRQTLGQGPEFLTYFQNEAQLEKSRLLSDRFSAERPKGSFSTLEIQRTEQGDSAMYLCASTPMGTTNEKLFFGSGTQLSVL.